The clone carrying this T cell receptor beta chain turned up a few times. Its antigen is unknown. This specimen belongs to a study of blood T cells in healthy people across ages. Overall study findings and caveats: Any conclusive comparison of naive versus antigen-experienced cells was prevented by using unsorted PBMCs. Donors of long life had a larger count of naive CD4+ cells and greater diversity than aged donors.

Combining a sample-barcoded 5' primer with a J-beta primer mix, a second PCR ran for roughly 6 to 12 cycles. A single record per CDR3 protein comes from TCRdb applying MiXCR to the 5' RACE reads. The top ten clones hold approximately 14% of a sample with around 990,000 distinct CDR3 sequences, less than 45% of them seen once. J lost 7 bases, V lost 4 bases, and 13 bases had no gene match. Per the germline V gene, CDR1 is SGDLS and CDR2 is YYNGEE. The CDR3 contains 15 residues. The J gene is TRBJ2-7, the V gene TRBV9, with 8 bases aligning to TRBD2. Sequencing was carried out using blood. This sequence was found in a man in his late teens or twenties in good health. In nucleotides, the CDR3 is TGTGCCAGCAGCCCACGTAGCGGGGTAAGTGGTGAGCAGTACTTC. Translation: CASSPRSGVSGEQYF.